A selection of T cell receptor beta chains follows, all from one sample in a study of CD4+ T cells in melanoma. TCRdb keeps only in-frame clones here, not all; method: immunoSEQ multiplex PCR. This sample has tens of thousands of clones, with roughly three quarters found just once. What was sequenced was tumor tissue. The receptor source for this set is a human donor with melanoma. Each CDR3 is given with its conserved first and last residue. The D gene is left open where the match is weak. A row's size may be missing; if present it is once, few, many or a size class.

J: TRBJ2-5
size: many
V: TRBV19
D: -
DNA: TGTGCCGCCCGGGACAACCAAGAGACCCAGTACTTC
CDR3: CAARDNQETQYF

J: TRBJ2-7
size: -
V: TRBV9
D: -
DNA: TGTGCCAGCAGCGCCTCCGGGACGGCCAGCGGCGAGCAGTACTTC
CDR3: CASSASGTASGEQYF

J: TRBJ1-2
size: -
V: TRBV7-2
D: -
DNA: TGTGCCAGCAGCTCGACAGGCCTTTATGGCTACACCTTC
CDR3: CASSSTGLYGYTF

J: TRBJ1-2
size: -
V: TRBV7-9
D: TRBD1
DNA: TGTGCCAGCAGCTTAGGGACAGGCTCTGGCTACACCTTC
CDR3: CASSLGTGSGYTF

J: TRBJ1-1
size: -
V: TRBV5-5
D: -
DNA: TGTGCCAGCAGCTTGCTTCCGGGGAACACTGAAGCTTTCTTT
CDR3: CASSLLPGNTEAFF

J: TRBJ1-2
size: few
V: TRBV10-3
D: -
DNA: TGTGCCATCAGTGAGTCACCGGGTTCCTATGGCTACACCTTC
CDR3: CAISESPGSYGYTF

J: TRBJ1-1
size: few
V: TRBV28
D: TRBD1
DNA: TGTGCCAGCAGCTCAGGGACAGCTGAAGCTTTCTTT
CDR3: CASSSGTAEAFF

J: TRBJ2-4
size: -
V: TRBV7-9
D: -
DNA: TGTGCCAGCAGCGCAGTGGGTGGAGGGAGGCATCAGTACTTC
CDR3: CASSAVGGGRHQYF

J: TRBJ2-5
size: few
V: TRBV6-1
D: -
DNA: TGTGCCAGCAGGGTTGGGACCCTGCAAGAGACCCAGTACTTC
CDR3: CASRVGTLQETQYF

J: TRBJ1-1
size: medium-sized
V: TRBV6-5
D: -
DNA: TGTGCCAGTCTATCAGTCGGGGGGGCTGAAGCTTTCTTT
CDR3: CASLSVGGAEAFF

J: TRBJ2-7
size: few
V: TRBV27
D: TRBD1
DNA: TGTGCCAGCAGTTTGTCACCGACAGGGGTGGGCGAGCAGTACTTC
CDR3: CASSLSPTGVGEQYF

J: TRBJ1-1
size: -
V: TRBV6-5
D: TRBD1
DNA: TGTGCCAGCAGTTATGTCGGACAGGGCACTGAAGCTTTCTTT
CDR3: CASSYVGQGTEAFF

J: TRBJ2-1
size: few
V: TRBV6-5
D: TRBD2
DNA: TGTGCCAGCGGACTAGCGGGGGGGCTAGACAATGAGCAGTTCTTC
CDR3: CASGLAGGLDNEQFF

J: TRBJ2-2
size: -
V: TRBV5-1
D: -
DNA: TGCGCCAGCAGCTTGGACAGGGACGCCGGGGAGCTGTTTTTT
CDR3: CASSLDRDAGELFF

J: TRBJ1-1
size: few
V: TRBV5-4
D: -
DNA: TGTGCCAGCAGCCAACAGGACAACACTGAAGCTTTCTTT
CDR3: CASSQQDNTEAFF

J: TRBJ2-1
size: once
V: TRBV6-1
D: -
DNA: TGTGCCAGCAGTGAGGCCAGTAACAATGAGCAGTTCTTC
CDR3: CASSEASNNEQFF

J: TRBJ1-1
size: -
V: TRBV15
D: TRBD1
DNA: TGTGCCACCAGCAGAAAAACAGGGGGTTCTGAAGCTTTCTTT
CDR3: CATSRKTGGSEAFF

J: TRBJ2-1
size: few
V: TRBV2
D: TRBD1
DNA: TGTGCCAGCGGGACAGGGGTCCACAATGAGCAGTTCTTC
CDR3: CASGTGVHNEQFF

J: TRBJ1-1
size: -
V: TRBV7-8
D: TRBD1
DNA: TGTGCCAGCAGCTTGACCCCCAGACAGGGTGGGAACACTGAAGCTTTCTTT
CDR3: CASSLTPRQGGNTEAFF

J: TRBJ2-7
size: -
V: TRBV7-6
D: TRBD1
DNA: TGTGCCAGCAGCTCCGGGACAGGGTACGAGCAGTACTTC
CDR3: CASSSGTGYEQYF

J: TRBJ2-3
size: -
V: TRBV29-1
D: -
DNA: TGCAGCGCCCGACCGACGACTAGCACAGATACGCAGTATTTT
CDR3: CSARPTTSTDTQYF

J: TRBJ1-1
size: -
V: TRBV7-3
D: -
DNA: TGTGCCAGCAGCTTAGGACCTGCCACTGAAGCTTTCTTT
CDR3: CASSLGPATEAFF

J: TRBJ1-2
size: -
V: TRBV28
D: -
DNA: TGTGCCAGCAGTTTAGGAGGGTATGACTATGGCTACACCTTC
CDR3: CASSLGGYDYGYTF

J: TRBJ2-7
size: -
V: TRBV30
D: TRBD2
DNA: TGTGCCTGTCGACTAGCGGGGGCCTACGAGCAGTACTTC
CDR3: CACRLAGAYEQYF

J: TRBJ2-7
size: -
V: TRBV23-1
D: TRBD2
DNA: TGCGCCAGCAGTCACCCATCGGGGGGGTCCTACGAGCAGTACTTC
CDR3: CASSHPSGGSYEQYF

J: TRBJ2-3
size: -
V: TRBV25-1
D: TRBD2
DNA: TGTGCCAGCAGTAGGTCTAGCGGGGGAGAAGATACGCAGTATTTT
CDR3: CASSRSSGGEDTQYF

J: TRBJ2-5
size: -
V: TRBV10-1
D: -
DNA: TGCGCCAGCACCAGCGGGGACCCAGGGGAGCGGACCCAGTACTTC
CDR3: CASTSGDPGERTQYF

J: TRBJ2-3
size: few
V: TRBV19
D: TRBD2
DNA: TGTGCCAGCAATACCCGGCTCCGGCTAGCGGGGAACACAGATACGCAGTATTTT
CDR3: CASNTRLRLAGNTDTQYF

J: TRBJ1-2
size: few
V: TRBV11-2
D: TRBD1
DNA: TGTGCCAGCAGCTTGACTAGACAGGGCGATGGCTACACCTTC
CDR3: CASSLTRQGDGYTF

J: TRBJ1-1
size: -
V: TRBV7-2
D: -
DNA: TGTGCCAGCAGCCTCAGGGGACTGATGAACACTGAAGCTTTCTTT
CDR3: CASSLRGLMNTEAFF

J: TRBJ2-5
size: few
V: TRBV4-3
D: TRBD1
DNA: TGCGCCAGCAGCCAAAAACTTGCCGGGACAGAAAACTTC
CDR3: CASSQKLAGTENF

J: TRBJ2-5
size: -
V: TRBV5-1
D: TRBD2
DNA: TGCGCCAGCAGCTCGTGGGGGGAGGGGACCCAGTACTTC
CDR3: CASSSWGEGTQYF

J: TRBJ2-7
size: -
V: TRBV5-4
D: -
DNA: TGTGCCAGCAGCTATACGGGGTCCTCCTCCTACGAGCAGTACTTC
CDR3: CASSYTGSSSYEQYF

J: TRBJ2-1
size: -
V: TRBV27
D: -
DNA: TGTGCCAGTCTAAAAACAGGGCTGGGTGAGCAGTTCTTC
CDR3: CASLKTGLGEQFF

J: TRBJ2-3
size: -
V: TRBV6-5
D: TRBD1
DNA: TGTGCCAGCAGCGGGACAGGGCTGAGCACAGATACGCAGTATTTT
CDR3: CASSGTGLSTDTQYF

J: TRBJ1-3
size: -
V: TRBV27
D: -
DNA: TGTGCCAGCAGTCAGGACGGTTGGGGCTCTGGAAACACCATATATTTT
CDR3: CASSQDGWGSGNTIYF

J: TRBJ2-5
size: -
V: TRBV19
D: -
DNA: TGTGCCAGTAAAAATGTGGACAAGCACCAAGAGACCCAGTACTTC
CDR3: CASKNVDKHQETQYF

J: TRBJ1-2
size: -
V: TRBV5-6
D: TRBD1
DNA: TGTGCCAGCAGCTATTACGGGACAGGGCCCTATGGCTACACCTTC
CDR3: CASSYYGTGPYGYTF

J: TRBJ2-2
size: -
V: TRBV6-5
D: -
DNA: TGTGCCAGCAGTTCGGGACACAACACCGGGGAGCTGTTTTTT
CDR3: CASSSGHNTGELFF

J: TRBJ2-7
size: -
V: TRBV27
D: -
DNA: TGTGCCAGCAGTTCACGGTGGGGCGCCTACGAGCAGTACTTC
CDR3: CASSSRWGAYEQYF

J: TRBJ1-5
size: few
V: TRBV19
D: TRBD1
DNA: TGTGCCAGTAGCACAGGGGCTAGGCAGCCCCAGCATTTT
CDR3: CASSTGARQPQHF

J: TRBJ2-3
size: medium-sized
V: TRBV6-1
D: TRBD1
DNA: TGTGCCAGCCTGACAGGGGATGGGACAGATACGCAGTATTTT
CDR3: CASLTGDGTDTQYF

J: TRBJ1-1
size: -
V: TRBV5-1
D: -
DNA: TGCGCCAGCAGCTTGGACATGACAGGACCCCACCTAACTCCGGAAGCTTTCTTT
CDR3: CASSLDMTGPHLTPEAFF

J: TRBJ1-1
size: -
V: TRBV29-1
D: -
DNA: TGCAGCGTTGAAGTTTCGGGGTTGAACACTGAAGCTTTCTTT
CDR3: CSVEVSGLNTEAFF

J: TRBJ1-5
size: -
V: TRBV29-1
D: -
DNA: TGCAGCGTTGGGACAGCCCCAAATCAGCCCCAGCATTTT
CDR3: CSVGTAPNQPQHF

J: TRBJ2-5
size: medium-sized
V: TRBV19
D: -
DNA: TGTGCCAGTAGTATAGTAGGCAGGCAAGAGACCCAGTACTTC
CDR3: CASSIVGRQETQYF

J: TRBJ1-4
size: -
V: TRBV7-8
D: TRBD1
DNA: TGTGCCAGCAGCCCGGCTTGGACAGGGGAAAATGAAAAACTGTTTTTT
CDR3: CASSPAWTGENEKLFF

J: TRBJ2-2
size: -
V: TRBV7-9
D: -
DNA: TGCGCCAGCAGCCAAAAACTGGCCGGGGAGCTGTTTTTT
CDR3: CASSQKLAGELFF

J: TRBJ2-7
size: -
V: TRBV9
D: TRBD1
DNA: TGTGCCAGCAGCGGAGGAGACAGGGGCTACCCCCGAATGAGGGCGTACTTC
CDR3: CASSGGDRGYPRMRAYF

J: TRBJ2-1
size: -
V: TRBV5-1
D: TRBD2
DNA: TGCGCCAGCAGCTTGGCAACTAGCGGGGGTTACAATGAGCAGTTCTTC
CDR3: CASSLATSGGYNEQFF

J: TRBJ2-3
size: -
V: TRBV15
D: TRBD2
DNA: TGTGCCACCAGCACCTCGGGACTAGCGGGGGGTCTTTTCACAGATACGCAGTATTTT
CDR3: CATSTSGLAGGLFTDTQYF